The 2 T cell receptor beta chains listed next were all sequenced from one sample in a study of blood T cell repertoires in COVID-19 (dated by TCRdb to 2018 to 2020). Library preparation used the immunoSEQ multiplex PCR assay. Held by TCRdb, this immuneACCESS table contains in-frame sequences only and omits some clones. Under half of the omission traces to an unresolved V gene where checked; the cause of the rest is unknown. In all, the sample holds about 200,000 clones, and roughly 80% of those were seen once. About 7% of the sample comes from the top ten. The sample taken for sequencing was peripheral blood. These receptors were taken from a woman aged 70-85 years with acute or convalescent COVID-19.

The J gene is TRBJ1-4, the V gene TRBV30; a possible D gene is TRBD1 (6 bases). The CDR3 extends over 12 amino acids. Germline lookup yields CDR1 GTSNPN and CDR2 SVGIG (reference sequence). Trimming took off 5 bases at V and 7 bases at J, with 11 bases between the two ends. The CDR3 sequence: CAWGGRTEKLFF. The CDR3 DNA reads as TGTGCCTGGGGGGGCCGAACTGAAAAACTGTTTTTT. The variable domain in full, completed from reference TRBV30 and TRBJ1-4, reads SQTIHQWPATLVQPVGSPLSLECTVEGTSNPNLYWYRQAAGRGLQLLFYSVGIGQISSEVPQNLSASRPQDRQFILSSKKLLLSDSGFYLCAWGGRTEKLFFGSGTQLSVL.

The CDR3 here is CASSLVSSSSYEQYV. In DNA, the CDR3 is TGTGCCAGCAGCTTAGTTAGCAGCAGCTCCTACGAGCAGTACGTC. The genes are TRBV7-8 and TRBJ2-7; D is ambiguous. This CDR3 is 15 amino acids long. Germline V lookup: CDR1 SGHVS, CDR2 FQNEAQ. Trimming cost V 1 base and J 0 bases, with 10 bases left between them.